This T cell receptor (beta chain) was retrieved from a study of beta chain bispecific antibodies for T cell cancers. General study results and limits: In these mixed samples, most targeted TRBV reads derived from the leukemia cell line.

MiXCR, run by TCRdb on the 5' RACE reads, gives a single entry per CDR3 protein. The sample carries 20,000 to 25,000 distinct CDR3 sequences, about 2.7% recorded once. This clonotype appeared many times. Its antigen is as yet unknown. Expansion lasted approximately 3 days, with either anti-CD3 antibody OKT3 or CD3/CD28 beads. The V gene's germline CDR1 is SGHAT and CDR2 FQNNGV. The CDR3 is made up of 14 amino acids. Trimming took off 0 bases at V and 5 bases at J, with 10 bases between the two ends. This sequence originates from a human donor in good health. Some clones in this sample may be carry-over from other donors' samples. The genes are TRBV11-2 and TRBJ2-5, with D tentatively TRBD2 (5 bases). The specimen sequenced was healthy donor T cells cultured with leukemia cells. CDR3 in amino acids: CASSLDRTGETQYF. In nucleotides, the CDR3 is TGTGCCAGCAGCTTAGATAGGACGGGGGAGACCCAGTACTTC.